The 10 T cell receptor beta chains reported below all come from one sample, sequenced in a study of response to subunit inactivated influenza vaccine. TCRdb re-called the RT-PCR reads with MiXCR, one entry per CDR3 protein. This sample carries fewer than 700,000 distinct CDR3 sequences, over 10% of them seen once, and the ten largest clones take around 13%. The starting material was PBMCs from blood, obtained roughly 46 days after vaccination. Receptors originate from a man in his fifties who received an inactivated influenza vaccine.

V is TRBV12-3 or TRBV12-4 and J is TRBJ2-3; 7 nucleotides align to TRBD1. The CDR3 runs to 14 residues. Losses at the gene ends were 7 bases for V and 5 bases for J; bases not matched to a gene: 9. In DNA, the CDR3 is TGTGCCAGCATTGAAGGGGGCAACTTAGATACGCAGTATTTT. Its protein is CASIEGGNLDTQYF.

This clonotype occurred a few times. The chain links TRBV15 to TRBJ2-7; D is possibly TRBD1 or TRBD2 (5 bases each). This CDR3 spans 14 amino acids. Germline-derived CDR1 and CDR2 are LNHNV and YYDKDF (reference sequence). The V gene lost 4 bases and the J gene lost 0 bases, with 10 bases spanning the gap. The CDR3 here is CATSKRGDSYEQYF. Written as DNA, the CDR3 is TGTGCCACCAGCAAAAGAGGGGACTCCTACGAGCAGTACTTC.

A note on this clonotype: A clone one base away is much larger, so this may be a read error. J is TRBJ2-2 and V is TRBV18; 7 nucleotides match TRBD1. The V gene's germline CDR1 is KGHSH and CDR2 LQKENI. The CDR3 has 13 amino acids. The CDR3 region is CTSSTGYTGELFF. The DNA of the CDR3 is TGTACCAGCTCGACAGGGTACACCGGGGAGCTGTTTTTT.

Only a few counts were recorded for this clonotype. The chain is built from TRBV7-9 and TRBJ2-1; TRBD2 is a possible D gene (6 bases). Germline CDR1 reads SEHNR; CDR2 reads FQNEAQ (reference sequence). Trimming left V 3 bases short and J 9 bases short, with 9 bases between. The CDR3 covers 12 residues. This CDR3 is CASSFAGFEQFF. In DNA form, the CDR3 reads TGTGCCAGCAGCTTCGCGGGGTTTGAGCAGTTCTTC.

The rearrangement uses TRBV3-1 and TRBJ2-7; possibly TRBD1 for D (7 bases). Germline values: CDR1 LGHDT, CDR2 YNNKEL (reference sequence). The CDR3 spans 18 residues. V lost 4 bases to trimming and J lost 0 bases, with 22 bases between them. The CDR3 spells CASSLRGQRAPSSYEQYF. CDR3 in DNA: TGTGCCAGCAGCCTAAGGGGGCAGCGGGCCCCCAGCTCCTACGAGCAGTACTTC.

This sequence joins TRBV10-3 and TRBJ1-3; no definite D call. Germline loops: CDR1 ENHRY, CDR2 SYGVKD. V was cut by 3 bases and J by 6 bases, with 15 bases left in between. The CDR3 totals 15 residues. The DNA of the CDR3 is TGTGCCATCAGTGATAAGTCCAACTCAGAAAACACCATATATTTT. It codes for CAISDKSNSENTIYF.

The chain is built from TRBV4-2 and TRBJ2-1; 14 bases are a match to TRBD2. With V trimmed by 3 bases and J by 7 bases, 11 bases remained unmatched. The CDR3 extends over 18 amino acids. CDR1 is LGHNA, CDR2 YNFKEQ, per germline. CDR3 in DNA: TGTGCCAGCAGCCACGGGACTAGCGGGGGCACGGGGAGGAATGAGCAGTTCTTC. Its protein product is CASSHGTSGGTGRNEQFF.

The V call is TRBV20-1, the J call TRBJ2-7; the D call may be TRBD1 or TRBD2 (5 bases each). The CDR3 covers 14 residues. Germline loops: CDR1 DFQATT, CDR2 SNEGSKA (reference sequence). Trimming took off 2 bases at V and 7 bases at J, with 18 bases between the two ends. Here the CDR3 DNA reads TGCAGTGCTAGATCTGGGCAGGGAGTTGGGGAGCAGTACTTC. Protein sequence: CSARSGQGVGEQYF.

This clonotype was recorded many times. The V and J genes are TRBV12-3 or TRBV12-4 and TRBJ2-2, with 12 bases that match TRBD2. V gave up 5 bases and J gave up 1 base; unmatched junction bases: 2. This CDR3 comprises 16 residues. The chain's CDR3 is CASSPGLAGNTGELFF. The CDR3 DNA reads as TGTGCCAGCAGTCCGGGACTAGCGGGGAACACCGGGGAGCTGTTTTTT.

CDR3 nucleotides: TGCGCCAGCAGCCAGGGCCGGACTACAGGACTTGGGCAGTACTTC. It is translated as CASSQGRTTGLGQYF. The V and J genes are TRBV4-3 and TRBJ2-7, with a weak D call TRBD2 (6 bases). The germline CDR1 and CDR2 sequences are LGHNA and YSLEER. This CDR3 has 15 amino acids. V shed 3 bases and J shed 9 bases, with 21 bases lying between them.